These 30 T cell receptor beta chains originate from one sample sequenced in a study of blood T cell repertoires in COVID-19. Produced via immunoSEQ multiplex PCR; TCRdb's table is partial and in-frame only. The table lists approximately 300,000 clones, around 90% of them singletons, with about 6.8% in the top ten. Sequencing was performed on peripheral blood. The receptors were sampled from a woman in her 30s with COVID-19, enrolled during active disease.

This clone was observed a single time. The J gene is TRBJ2-1, the V gene TRBV24-1; TRBD1 is a possible D gene (6 bases). V lost 4 bases to trimming and J lost 6 bases, with 21 bases between them. The germline V gene encodes CDR1 KGHDR and CDR2 SFDVKD. The CDR3 sequence is 17 residues long. In DNA, the CDR3 is TGTGCCACCAGTGACCGCCAGGCGCAGGGGTTGTCCAATGAGCAGTTCTTC. Translated, it gives CATSDRQAQGLSNEQFF.

The genes are TRBV6-5 and TRBJ1-2; TRBD1 matches 8 bases. Germline trimming cut 0 bases from V and 8 bases from J; bases unmatched to any gene: 8. This CDR3 has 15 residues. Germline CDR1 reads MNHEY; CDR2 reads SVGAGI. The CDR3 loop reads CASSYSSGQGSGYTF. The CDR3 DNA sequence: TGTGCCAGCAGTTACTCATCCGGACAGGGATCCGGCTACACCTTC.

CDR3 coding DNA: TGTGCCAGCAGCTTAGCGGGACAGGGTAACTACGAGCAGTACTTC. Amino acids: CASSLAGQGNYEQYF. The chain combines TRBV7-2 with TRBJ2-7, with 9 positions matching TRBD1. The CDR3 contains 15 residues. Germline CDR1 and CDR2: SGHTA and FQGNSA. Trimming removed 0 bases from V and 3 bases from J; junction bases left unmatched: 3.

CDR3 sequence reads: CAWSPGQGALKAFF. The CDR3 coding sequence is TGTGCCTGGAGCCCGGGACAGGGGGCTTTAAAGGCTTTCTTT. The rearrangement uses TRBV30 and TRBJ1-1; 12 nucleotides align to TRBD1. This CDR3 comprises 14 residues. Per germline, CDR1 GTSNPN and CDR2 SVGIG (reference sequence). V shed 3 bases and J 11 bases; nucleotides not matched to a gene: 10.

The rearrangement uses TRBV2 and TRBJ2-1; a possible D gene is TRBD2 (6 bases). There are 15 residues in the CDR3. CDR1 is SNHLY, CDR2 FYNNEI, per germline. Deletions cut 5 bases from V and 0 bases from J, with 11 bases between. The CDR3 sequence: CASSRDFSSYNEQFF. The CDR3 region has the DNA TGTGCCAGCAGTCGGGACTTTAGCTCCTACAATGAGCAGTTCTTC.

The chain is built from TRBV7-2 and TRBJ2-3; possible D gene TRBD2, 6 bases. CDR1 and CDR2 (germline): SGHTA, FQGNSA. The CDR3 runs to 16 residues. Between the trimmed V and J ends, which lost 3 bases and 0 bases, there was a span of 13 bases. CDR3 bases: TGTGCCAGCAGCTTGCGGGGCGGCTCTAGCACAGATACGCAGTATTTT. Encoded protein: CASSLRGGSSTDTQYF.

The V gene is TRBV7-2, the J gene TRBJ1-6; no reliable D call. Germline-derived CDR1 and CDR2 are SGHTA and FQGNSA. Between the trimmed V and J ends, which lost 5 bases and 9 bases, there was a span of 8 bases. This CDR3 is built from 12 residues. The CDR3: CASSLPLSPLHF. In DNA form, the CDR3 reads TGTGCCAGCAGCCTCCCCCTTTCACCCCTCCACTTT.

In this sample, this clone turned up once. The chain links TRBV13 to TRBJ2-7; 7 bases match TRBD1. The CDR3 loop spans 14 amino acids. CDR1 PRHDT and CDR2 FYEKMQ come from the germline V gene (reference sequence). V shed 0 bases, J shed 4 bases, and the junction held 3 bases outside the gene matches. Here the CDR3 DNA reads TGTGCCAGCAGCTTAGGGACAGGGCCGTACGAGCAGTACTTC. Its translation: CASSLGTGPYEQYF.

Worth noting for this clone: This specimen includes other DNA sequences encoding the same CDR3. J is TRBJ2-7 and V is TRBV28; TRBD1 agrees at 7 bases. CDR3 length: 12 amino acids. The V and J ends lost 5 bases and 4 bases, in that order; junction bases with no gene match: 2. Germline lookup yields CDR1 MDHEN and CDR2 SYDVKM. CDR3 in DNA: TGTGCCAGCAGTCCCAGGGGGTACGAGCAGTACTTC. Protein sequence: CASSPRGYEQYF. Full variable domain (outside the CDR3, taken from reference TRBV28 and TRBJ2-7): DVKVTQSSRYLVKRTGEKVFLECVQDMDHENMFWYRQDPGLGLRLIYFSYDVKMKEKGDIPEGYSVSREKKERFSLILESASTNQTSMYLCASSPRGYEQYFGPGTRLTVT.

This sequence joins TRBV6-5 and TRBJ2-7, with 7 positions matching TRBD2. Germline V gene data show CDR1 as MNHEY and CDR2 as SVGAGI. The CDR3 is 15 amino acids. Germline trimming cut 0 bases from V and 2 bases from J; bases unmatched to any gene: 4. The CDR3 sequence: CASSYSPSGTYEQYF. CDR3 coding DNA: TGTGCCAGCAGTTACTCGCCTAGCGGAACCTACGAGCAGTACTTC.

This clone has a single count. The J gene is TRBJ2-2, the V gene TRBV18, with 13 nucleotides matching TRBD2. The germline V gene has CDR1 KGHSH and CDR2 LQKENI. The CDR3 sequence is 17 residues long. The V gene end was trimmed by 3 bases and the J gene end by 3 bases; junction bases not matched to a gene: 4. The CDR3 DNA follows: TGTGCCAGCTCACCCCAGACTAGCGGGAGGTACACCGGGGAGCTGTTTTTT. Protein product: CASSPQTSGRYTGELFF.

V gene TRBV5-8 combines with J gene TRBJ2-3; weak D call: TRBD1 (6 bases). This CDR3 comprises 16 residues. The V gene lost 2 bases and the J gene lost 0 bases, with 13 bases spanning the gap. From germline, CDR1 is SGHTS and CDR2 YDEGEE. CDR3 DNA: TGTGCCAGCAGCTTTTATGGTAGGGGGAGCACAGATACGCAGTATTTT. Protein product: CASSFYGRGSTDTQYF.

This clone was seen a single time. The CDR3 nucleotides are TGCAGCGCGCCCGGGACAGGGAACACAGATACGCAGTATTTT. This gives the protein CSAPGTGNTDTQYF. V and J are TRBV29-1 and TRBJ2-3, with 9 bases lining up with TRBD1. Germline values: CDR1 SQVTM, CDR2 ANQGSEA. Trimming at V came to 7 bases and at J to 2 bases, leaving 7 bases not matched to a gene. The CDR3 extends over 14 amino acids.

The rearrangement links TRBV13 to TRBJ2-1; D is undetermined. This CDR3 region has 15 residues. Germline CDR1 and CDR2: PRHDT and FYEKMQ (reference sequence). Trimming pared 3 bases from V and 4 bases from J, leaving 13 bases between. CDR3 sequence: CASSLEISLYNEQFF. The CDR3 coding sequence is TGTGCCAGCAGCTTGGAGATTTCCCTTTACAATGAGCAGTTCTTC.

The V call is TRBV28, the J call TRBJ1-2; 7 bases are shared with TRBD1. J gave up 2 bases and V 0 bases, and 3 bases lay outside the gene matches. CDR1 is MDHEN and CDR2 is SYDVKM in the germline V gene. The CDR3 has 15 amino acids. The CDR3 bases are TGTGCCAGCAGTTTATGGGCAGGGGGAAACTATGGCTACACCTTC. This encodes CASSLWAGGNYGYTF.

The rearrangement links TRBV7-9 to TRBJ1-2, with 11 bases lining up with TRBD1. V shed 1 base, J shed 4 bases, and the junction held 5 bases outside the gene matches. The CDR3 consists of 16 residues. Germline V gene lookup returns CDR1 SEHNR and CDR2 FQNEAQ (reference sequence). Written as DNA, the CDR3 is TGTGCCAGCAGCTTAGTGGGGACAGGGGGAATCTATGGCTACACCTTC. It translates to CASSLVGTGGIYGYTF. The full variable domain, completed using reference TRBV7-9 and TRBJ1-2, is DTGVSQNPRHKITKRGQNVTFRCDPISEHNRLYWYRQTLGQGPEFLTYFQNEAQLEKSRLLSDRFSAERPKGSFSTLEIQRTEQGDSAMYLCASSLVGTGGIYGYTFGSGTRLTVV.

The chain links TRBV7-3 to TRBJ2-1, with D perhaps TRBD1 (6 bases). V was clipped by 0 bases and J by 7 bases, with 13 bases between them. Germline loops: CDR1 SGHTA, CDR2 FQGTGA. The CDR3 is 15 amino acids. The CDR3 here is CASSLTTRGRNEQFF. CDR3 DNA sequence: TGTGCCAGCAGCTTAACGACCAGGGGAAGGAATGAGCAGTTCTTC.

The chain has TRBV28 and TRBJ1-1; maybe TRBD1 (6 bases). Germline CDR1 is MDHEN and CDR2 is SYDVKM. The CDR3 length is 15 residues. The germline V and J ends were trimmed by 3 bases and 1 base, with 12 bases remaining between them. This CDR3 is CASSLHLGGNTEAFF. CDR3 coding DNA: TGTGCCAGCAGTTTGCACTTAGGGGGGAACACTGAAGCTTTCTTT.

This sequence joins TRBV4-1 and TRBJ1-2, with TRBD1 identical over 9 bases. The J segment lost 3 bases and the V segment lost 4 bases, leaving 12 bases of the junction unmatched. CDR1 MGHRA and CDR2 YSYEKL come from the germline V gene. This CDR3 is 17 amino acids long. The CDR3 reads CASSPGPTGGLYYGYTF. CDR3 bases: TGCGCCAGCAGCCCCGGCCCCACAGGGGGCCTGTACTATGGCTACACCTTC.

The V and J genes are TRBV5-6 and TRBJ2-5; tentative D call: TRBD1 (6 bases). With 4 bases removed from V and 1 base from J, the gap between germline ends came to 8 bases. Germline CDR1 reads SGHDT; CDR2 reads YYEEEE. The CDR3 length is 13 residues. The CDR3 nucleotides are TGTGCCAGCAGCACAGGGTTCCAAGAGACCCAGTACTTC. This gives the protein CASSTGFQETQYF.

CDR3 sequence reads: CASSLRRTFTEAFF. The CDR3 DNA follows: TGTGCCAGCAGCTTGCGGAGAACCTTCACTGAAGCTTTCTTT. The V call is TRBV5-5, the J call TRBJ1-1; no clear D. CDR1 SGHKS and CDR2 YYEKEE come from the germline V gene (reference sequence). This CDR3 has 14 amino acids. The V end lost 1 base, the J end lost 4 bases, and 11 bases lay between the germline ends.

This chain links TRBV7-8 with TRBJ1-2, with 11 bases matching TRBD1. This CDR3 has 15 amino acids. Trimming took 4 bases from V and 8 from J; bases not matched to a gene: 9. The V gene's germline CDR1 is SGHVS and CDR2 FQNEAQ. CDR3 coding DNA: TGTGCCAGCAGCTCTCGGACAGGGGGCGCGAGGGGCTACACCTTC. Its translation: CASSSRTGGARGYTF.

Worth noting for this clone: In the same sample, other DNA sequences code for this CDR3. The chain couples TRBV5-4 to TRBJ2-5, with a possible D match to TRBD2 (6 bases). In germline, CDR1 is SGHNT, CDR2 YYREEE (reference sequence). The CDR3 extends over 13 amino acids. Trimming took off 4 bases at V and 2 bases at J, with 9 bases between the two ends. CDR3 DNA: TGTGCCAGCAGCCTACGGGAGCAAGAGACCCAGTACTTC. Residues: CASSLREQETQYF.

This clone occurred once. The chain has TRBV28 and TRBJ2-6; D gene unclear. The V end was cut by 10 bases, the J end by 0 bases, with 16 bases between. CDR3 length equals 16 residues. Germline V gene lookup returns CDR1 MDHEN and CDR2 SYDVKM. CDR3 coding DNA: TGTGCCACTGTACGGATAACGGGCTCTGGGGCCAACGTCCTGACTTTC. Its protein product is CATVRITGSGANVLTF.

This rearrangement joins TRBV27 to TRBJ1-1; 8 nucleotides match TRBD1. The V and J ends lost 3 bases and 4 bases, in that order; junction bases with no gene match: 7. Germline V gene sequence: CDR1 MNHEY, CDR2 SMNVEV (reference sequence). The CDR3 loop spans 15 amino acids. This CDR3 reads CASSLNPGGRTEAFF. As DNA, the CDR3 is TGTGCCAGCAGTTTGAATCCAGGGGGCCGCACTGAAGCTTTCTTT.

This clone is a singleton in its sample. CDR3 DNA: TGTGCCAGCAGTTTAAACACAGGGTGGATCGAGCAGTACTTC. It encodes CASSLNTGWIEQYF. The chain employs TRBV6-6 and TRBJ2-7; D possibly corresponds to TRBD1 (6 bases). From germline, CDR1 is MNHNY and CDR2 SVGAGI (reference sequence). This CDR3 contains 14 residues. With 4 bases removed from V and 6 bases from J, the gap between germline ends came to 16 bases.

The rearrangement links TRBV28 to TRBJ2-1; a weak D match, TRBD2 (5 bases). CDR1 is MDHEN and CDR2 is SYDVKM in the germline V gene. V was shortened by 2 bases and J by 6 bases, with 11 bases between the two germline ends. The CDR3 runs to 14 residues. In DNA, the CDR3 is TGTGCCAGCAGTTTAGCGGGTTCGGTCAATGAGCAGTTCTTC. Encoded protein: CASSLAGSVNEQFF.

The rearrangement links TRBV5-6 to TRBJ1-4, with 8 bases identical to TRBD1. Trimming at V came to 7 bases and at J to 7 bases, leaving 6 bases not matched to a gene. Germline V gene sequence: CDR1 SGHDT, CDR2 YYEEEE. This CDR3 has 13 residues. CDR3 nucleotides: TGTGCCAGCCGGACAGGGCATAGTGAAAAACTGTTTTTT. Its translation is CASRTGHSEKLFF.

The chain couples TRBV7-9 to TRBJ1-1; D gene ambiguous. Germline V CDR1 and CDR2: SEHNR, FQNEAQ (reference sequence). Trimming cost V 7 bases and J 7 bases, with 25 bases left between them. This CDR3 has 16 amino acids. CDR3 protein: CASIKAGDGSFSEAFF. For the CDR3, the DNA is TGTGCCAGCATCAAAGCCGGGGATGGCTCCTTTAGTGAAGCTTTCTTT.

The chain couples TRBV7-2 to TRBJ1-5, with 7 bases lining up with TRBD1. Germline values: CDR1 SGHTA, CDR2 FQGNSA. J lost 7 bases, V lost 2 bases, and 11 bases had no gene match. This CDR3 spans 16 amino acids. As DNA, the CDR3 is TGTGCCAGCAGCTTACAAACAGGGGCCCCCGGACAGCCCCAGCATTTT. It is translated as CASSLQTGAPGQPQHF.